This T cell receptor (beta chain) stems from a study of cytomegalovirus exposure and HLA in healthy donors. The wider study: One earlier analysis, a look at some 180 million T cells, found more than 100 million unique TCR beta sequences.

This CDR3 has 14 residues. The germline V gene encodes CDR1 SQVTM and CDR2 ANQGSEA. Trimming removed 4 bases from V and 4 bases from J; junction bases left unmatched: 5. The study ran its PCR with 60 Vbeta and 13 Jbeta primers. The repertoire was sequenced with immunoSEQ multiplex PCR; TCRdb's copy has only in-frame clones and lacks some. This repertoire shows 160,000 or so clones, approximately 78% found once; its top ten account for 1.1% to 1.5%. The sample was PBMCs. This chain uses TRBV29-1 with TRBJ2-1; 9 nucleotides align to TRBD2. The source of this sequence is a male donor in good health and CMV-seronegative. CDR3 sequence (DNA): TGCAGCGTTGGCCTGACTAGCGGATACAATGAGCAGTTCTTC. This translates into CSVGLTSGYNEQFF.